This T cell receptor (beta chain) is drawn from a study of cytomegalovirus exposure and HLA in healthy donors. Background on the study: Findings of an earlier analysis included some 110 million unique TCR beta sequences from 190 million or so T cells.

The V and J ends lost 4 bases and 0 bases respectively, with 17 bases between them. The CDR3 has 17 residues. The germline V gene has CDR1 SGDLS and CDR2 YYNGEE. The PCR was carried out with 60 Vbeta primers and 13 Jbeta primers. TCRdb's table, derived via immunoSEQ multiplex PCR, lists solely in-frame clones and lacks some. The sample yields some 150,000 clones, roughly 80% seen once. The sequence derives from a female donor in good health and CMV-seronegative. The chain joins TRBV9 to TRBJ1-3, with D maybe TRBD1 (5 bases). Sequenced sample: PBMCs. The CDR3 reads CASSFGQPRHSGNTIYF. Here the CDR3 DNA reads TGTGCCAGCAGCTTTGGACAACCAAGACACTCTGGAAACACCATATATTTT.